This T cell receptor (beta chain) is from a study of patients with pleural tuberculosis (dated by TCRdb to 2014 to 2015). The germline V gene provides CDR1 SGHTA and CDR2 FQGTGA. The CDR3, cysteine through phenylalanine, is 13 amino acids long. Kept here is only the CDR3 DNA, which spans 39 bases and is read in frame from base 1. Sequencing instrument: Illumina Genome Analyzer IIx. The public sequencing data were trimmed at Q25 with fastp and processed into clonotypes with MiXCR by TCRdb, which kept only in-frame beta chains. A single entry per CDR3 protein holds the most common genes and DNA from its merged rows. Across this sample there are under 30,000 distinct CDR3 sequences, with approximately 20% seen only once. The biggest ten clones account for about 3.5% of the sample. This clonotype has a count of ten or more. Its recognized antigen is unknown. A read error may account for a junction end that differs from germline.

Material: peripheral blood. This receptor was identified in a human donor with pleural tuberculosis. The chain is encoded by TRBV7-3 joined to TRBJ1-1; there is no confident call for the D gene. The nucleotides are TGTGCCAGCAGCTTACTGGGGAACGCTGAAGCTTTCTTT. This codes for CASSLLGNAEAFF.